The 24 T cell receptor beta chains given below trace back to one sample, sequenced in a study of shared clonotypes between healthy human individuals. TCRdb's copy holds only in-frame clones and misses some; the assay was immunoSEQ multiplex PCR. The data contain around 980,000 clones, 75% to 85% of them singletons. Sequencing was done on a sample of memory CD4+ T cells from PBMCs. Described subset: CD45RA-negative fraction. The receptors stem from a man aged 18-30 years in good health. Some clones in this sample may be carry-over from other donors' samples.

As for this clone: Since a much larger clone is just one base distant, this may be a read error. V and J are TRBV29-1 and TRBJ1-1; maybe TRBD1 (5 bases). Germline loops: CDR1 SQVTM, CDR2 ANQGSEA. This CDR3 comprises 14 residues. V was cut by 8 bases and J by 3 bases, with 19 bases left in between. The CDR3, as DNA: TGCAGCATCCTCGGGTGGGGGTCGGACACTGAAGCTTTCTTT. It specifies CSILGWGSDTEAFF.

This clone was detected a few times. The rearrangement uses TRBV9 and TRBJ2-7, with 9 bases matching TRBD2. The CDR3 contains 15 residues. Per germline, CDR1 SGDLS and CDR2 YYNGEE. V trimming: 4 bases; J trimming: 5 bases; junction bases outside the gene matches: 10. The CDR3 DNA follows: TGTGCCAGCAGCCCCAGCGGACTAGCGTTCCACGAGCAGTACTTC. Its protein product is CASSPSGLAFHEQYF.

The table lists this clone with a few counts. V gene TRBV18 combines with J gene TRBJ1-2, with D maybe TRBD1 (6 bases). This CDR3 has 15 amino acids. Germline V lookup: CDR1 KGHSH, CDR2 LQKENI. V lost 2 bases and J 4 bases, leaving 14 bases between the germline ends. For the CDR3, the DNA is TGTGCCAGCTCACCAAACAAGGACAGTTCCTATGGCTACACCTTC. It is translated as CASSPNKDSSYGYTF.

The chain recombines TRBV7-3 with TRBJ1-5; possibly TRBD1 for D (6 bases). The CDR3 length is 13 residues. The ends were cut back, 5 bases at V and 4 bases at J, with 9 bases in the middle. The germline gives CDR1 SGHTA, CDR2 FQGTGA. The CDR3 reads CASSVQGNQPQHF. The CDR3 DNA follows: TGTGCCAGCAGCGTACAGGGTAATCAGCCCCAGCATTTT.

This clone appeared a few times. J is TRBJ2-5 and V is TRBV7-9, with 7 nucleotides matching TRBD2. CDR1 and CDR2 from the germline V gene are SEHNR and FQNEAQ (reference sequence). V shed 4 bases and J 2 bases; nucleotides not matched to a gene: 10. This CDR3 has 16 amino acids. CDR3 in amino acids: CASSSPPGGLQETQYF. In DNA form, the CDR3 reads TGTGCCAGCAGCTCCCCCCCGGGGGGATTACAAGAGACCCAGTACTTC.

This chain links TRBV28 with TRBJ1-5; D unclear. Between the trimmed V and J ends, which lost 6 bases and 0 bases, there was a span of 9 bases. The germline gives CDR1 MDHEN, CDR2 SYDVKM. CDR3 length equals 14 residues. The CDR3 region has the DNA TGTGCCAGCAGAAGGTTCAATAGCAATCAGCCCCAGCATTTT. Translation: CASRRFNSNQPQHF.

Turning to this clone: Possible read error: a much larger clone is one base away. J is TRBJ2-1 and V is TRBV28; a weak D match, TRBD2 (7 bases). The CDR3 is 15 amino acids. Germline assignment: CDR1 MDHEN and CDR2 SYDVKM. The CDR3 sequence is CASTWGAGAINGQFF. CDR3 sequence (DNA): TGTGCCAGCACCTGGGGGGCGGGAGCGATCAATGGGCAGTTCTTC.

The chain uses TRBV6-5 and TRBJ1-5; 7 nucleotides align to TRBD1. Trimming removed 6 bases from V and 6 bases from J; junction bases left unmatched: 5. This CDR3 region has 13 residues. Germline CDR1 is MNHEY and CDR2 is SVGAGI. DNA for the CDR3: TGTGCCAGCAGGGAGGGGACAGCTCAGCCCCAGCATTTT. Amino acids: CASREGTAQPQHF.

V gene TRBV6-6 combines with J gene TRBJ2-7, with D perhaps given as TRBD1 or TRBD2 (5 bases each). Trimming removed 10 bases from V and 0 bases from J, with 22 bases in between. The CDR3 loop spans 16 amino acids. The germline gives CDR1 MNHNY, CDR2 SVGAGI (reference sequence). Here the CDR3 reads CATHFFLGASSYEQYF. Written as DNA, the CDR3 is TGTGCCACCCACTTTTTTCTCGGGGCTAGCTCCTACGAGCAGTACTTC.

The rearrangement uses TRBV7-2 and TRBJ2-7; 10 bases line up with TRBD2. Germline lookup yields CDR1 SGHTA and CDR2 FQGNSA. The CDR3 is made up of 15 amino acids. V shed 5 bases, J shed 4 bases, and the junction held 8 bases outside the gene matches. The CDR3 reads CASSPAGTSVYEQYF. The CDR3 DNA reads TGTGCCAGCAGCCCAGCGGGGACTAGCGTGTACGAGCAGTACTTC.

The V gene is TRBV10-3, the J gene TRBJ2-7; maybe TRBD1 (5 bases). Germline-derived CDR1 and CDR2 are ENHRY and SYGVKD. Trimming cost V 10 bases and J 0 bases, with 10 bases left between them. The CDR3 length is 12 residues. CDR3 amino acids: CATLDNSYEQYF. The CDR3 nucleotides are TGTGCCACTTTGGACAACTCCTACGAGCAGTACTTC.

As concerns this clone: Within the sample, other DNA sequences also encode this same CDR3. The chain combines TRBV11-3 with TRBJ2-2; D is ambiguous. Germline V CDR1 and CDR2: SGHNT, YENEEA. The V end lost 4 bases, the J end lost 5 bases, and 2 bases lay between the germline ends. This CDR3 is built from 11 residues. The CDR3 loop is CASSSTGELFF. Written as DNA, the CDR3 is TGTGCCAGCAGCTCAACCGGGGAGCTGTTTTTT.

V is TRBV28 and J is TRBJ2-1, with D maybe TRBD2 (5 bases). The germline V and J ends were trimmed by 7 bases and 10 bases, with 14 bases remaining between them. CDR3 length: 12 residues. In germline, CDR1 is MDHEN, CDR2 SYDVKM. In DNA, the CDR3 is TGTGCCAGCACGCGAGTGCCGGGGGAGCAGTTCTTC. It translates to CASTRVPGEQFF. Together with reference TRBV28 and TRBJ2-1, the CDR3 gives the full variable domain: DVKVTQSSRYLVKRTGEKVFLECVQDMDHENMFWYRQDPGLGLRLIYFSYDVKMKEKGDIPEGYSVSREKKERFSLILESASTNQTSMYLCASTRVPGEQFFGPGTRLTVL.

Comment on this clone: This may stem from a read error, because a much larger clone lies one nucleotide away. The J gene is TRBJ2-1, the V gene TRBV7-3; 7 nucleotides match TRBD2. V was pared by 2 bases and J by 2 bases, with 0 bases of the junction left unmatched. The germline V gene encodes CDR1 SGHTA and CDR2 FQGTGA. This CDR3 has 14 residues. CDR3 nucleotides: TGTGCCAGCAGCTTAGCGGGAGCCTACAATGAGCAGTTCTTC. Translated: CASSLAGAYNEQFF.

In this sample, this clone turned up many times. The chain recombines TRBV11-2 with TRBJ1-2; 9 bases map to TRBD1. The V and J ends lost 3 bases and 2 bases, in that order; junction bases with no gene match: 4. The germline V gene encodes CDR1 SGHAT and CDR2 FQNNGV. The CDR3 has 15 residues. CDR3 sequence (DNA): TGTGCCAGCAGCTTCGAACAGGGGGCGAACTATGGCTACACCTTC. It codes for CASSFEQGANYGYTF.

In DNA, the CDR3 is TGTGCCAGCTCACCAGAAGCGGGAGGAAGGGATACGCAGTATTTT. Its protein is CASSPEAGGRDTQYF. The chain carries TRBV18 and TRBJ2-3; 9 bases map to TRBD2. The CDR3 is made up of 15 amino acids. The germline gives CDR1 KGHSH, CDR2 LQKENI. The junction had 6 bases not matched to a gene; V was cut back by 2 bases and J by 6 bases.

Only a few counts were recorded for this clone. The chain carries TRBV7-2 and TRBJ1-2, with D unresolved. This CDR3 is 13 amino acids long. Germline lookup yields CDR1 SGHTA and CDR2 FQGNSA. Trimming stripped 6 bases from V and 0 bases from J, with 8 bases between. The CDR3, as DNA: TGTGCCAGCAGGGGTCCCGCTAACTATGGCTACACCTTC. Amino acid sequence: CASRGPANYGYTF.

Comment on this clone: This CDR3 is also generated by other DNA sequences in the sample. V is TRBV5-1 and J is TRBJ1-5; maybe TRBD1 (5 bases). The CDR3 has 14 amino acids. The V gene's germline CDR1 is SGHRS and CDR2 YFSETQ. The ends were cut back, 0 bases at V and 4 bases at J, with 8 bases in the middle. CDR3 DNA sequence: TGCGCCAGCAGCTTGGTCGGGGGGAATCAGCCCCAGCATTTT. This translates into CASSLVGGNQPQHF.

This clone has only a few counts. The DNA of the CDR3 is TGTGCCAGCAGCCCGCGGGACACAGACTATGGCTACACCTTC. Its translation is CASSPRDTDYGYTF. This chain links TRBV4-2 with TRBJ1-2; tentatively, D is TRBD1 (6 bases). The length of the CDR3 is 14 residues. Trimming took 4 bases from V and 3 from J, leaving 12 bases between them. Germline loops: CDR1 LGHNA, CDR2 YNFKEQ.

The CDR3 nucleotides are TGTGCCAGCAGCTATTCTACCAGGGGAAGTACTGGAAACACCATATATTTT. The encoded protein is CASSYSTRGSTGNTIYF. J is TRBJ1-3 and V is TRBV11-2; D is perhaps TRBD1 (6 bases). From germline, CDR1 is SGHAT and CDR2 FQNNGV. V dropped 4 bases and J dropped 2 bases, with 18 bases sitting between them. This CDR3 is 17 amino acids long.

The chain uses TRBV27 and TRBJ2-1; D unresolved. V shed 3 bases and J shed 7 bases, with 10 bases lying between them. Germline-derived CDR1 and CDR2 are MNHEY and SMNVEV (reference sequence). The CDR3 consists of 13 residues. The CDR3 sequence is CASSLQDGNEQFF. The CDR3 bases are TGTGCCAGCAGTTTGCAGGATGGAAATGAGCAGTTCTTC.

V gene TRBV5-4 combines with J gene TRBJ1-1, with D tentatively TRBD1 (5 bases). The length of the CDR3 is 11 residues. Trimming pared 2 bases from V and 11 bases from J, leaving 10 bases between. Germline V gives CDR1 SGHNT, CDR2 YYREEE (reference sequence). The CDR3 DNA reads as TGTGCCAGCAGCTTTCCTGGGGGGGCTTTCTTT. Encoded protein: CASSFPGGAFF.

The rearrangement links TRBV6-1 to TRBJ1-1, with 12 bases lining up with TRBD1. Germline-derived CDR1 and CDR2 are MNHNS and SASEGT. The J segment lost 4 bases and the V segment lost 4 bases, leaving 4 bases of the junction unmatched. The CDR3 runs 15 residues. The CDR3 region has the DNA TGTGCCAGCAGTGTAGAGGGACAGGGGGCCACTGAAGCTTTCTTT. This encodes CASSVEGQGATEAFF.

V is TRBV5-6 and J is TRBJ1-5; 7 bases align to TRBD1. The V and J ends lost 4 bases and 7 bases, in that order; junction bases with no gene match: 17. The CDR3 runs to 17 residues. CDR1 is SGHDT and CDR2 is YYEEEE in the germline V gene. CDR3 loop: CASSQFTGAGGWQPQHF. In nucleotides, the CDR3 is TGTGCCAGCAGCCAATTCACGGGGGCAGGGGGATGGCAGCCCCAGCATTTT.